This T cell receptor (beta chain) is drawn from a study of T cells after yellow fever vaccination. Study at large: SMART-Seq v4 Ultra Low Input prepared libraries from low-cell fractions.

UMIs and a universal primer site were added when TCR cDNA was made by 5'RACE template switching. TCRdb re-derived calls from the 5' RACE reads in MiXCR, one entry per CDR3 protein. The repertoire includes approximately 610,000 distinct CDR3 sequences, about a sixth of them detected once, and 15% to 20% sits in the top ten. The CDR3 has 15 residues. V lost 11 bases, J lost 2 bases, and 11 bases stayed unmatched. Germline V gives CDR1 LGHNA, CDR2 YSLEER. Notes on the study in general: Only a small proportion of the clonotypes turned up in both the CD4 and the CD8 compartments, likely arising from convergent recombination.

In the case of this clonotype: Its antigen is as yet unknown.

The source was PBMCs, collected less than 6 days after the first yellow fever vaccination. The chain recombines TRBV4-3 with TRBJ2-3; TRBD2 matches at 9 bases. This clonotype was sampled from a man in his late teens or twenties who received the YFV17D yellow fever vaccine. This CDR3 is CASGRGGHYTDTQYF. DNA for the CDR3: TGCGCCTCAGGGCGGGGGGGACATTACACAGATACGCAGTATTTT.